This T cell receptor beta chain was captured in a study of blood T cell repertoires in COVID-19. Trimming removed 0 bases from V and 7 bases from J; junction bases left unmatched: 9. This CDR3 region has 16 residues. Germline V lookup: CDR1 SNHLY, CDR2 FYNNEI. Clones were sequenced by immunoSEQ multiplex PCR, and TCRdb holds only the in-frame ones, with some missing. This table has some 200,000 clones, about 87% appearing once. The sequencing input was peripheral blood. The J gene is TRBJ2-7, the V gene TRBV2; 10 nucleotides align to TRBD1. The source is an older man with acute or convalescent COVID-19. The DNA of the CDR3 is TGTGCCAGCAGTGAAGCCGGGACAGGGGACTCTAGGGAGCAGTACTTC. Amino acids: CASSEAGTGDSREQYF.